The 14 T cell receptor beta chains presented below share a single source sample, sequenced in a study of T-cell reconstitution after alpha-beta-depleted transplantation in children. Unique molecular identifiers were incorporated into the prepared TCRbeta library. Each CDR3 protein is one row after TCRdb ran MiXCR on the PCR reads. This table has around 5,900 distinct CDR3 sequences, roughly 16% appearing once. The specimen comprised PBMCs, mostly from graft donor cells, sampled 180 days after TCRalphabeta/CD19-depleted stem cell transplant. The receptors here all came from a patient aged 2-10 years who had a stem cell transplant for inherited bone marrow failure, so the T cells may come from the graft donor.

The genes are TRBV6-4 and TRBJ2-5; 12 bases map to TRBD2. The trim removed 11 bases at V and 0 bases at J, leaving 16 bases unmatched. Germline V gives CDR1 MRHNA, CDR2 SNTAGT. The CDR3 loop spans 18 amino acids. The CDR3 protein is CALCCELAGGWDQETQYF. The CDR3 DNA follows: TGTGCCCTCTGCTGCGAACTAGCGGGAGGCTGGGACCAAGAGACCCAGTACTTC.

This clonotype was picked up many times. The rearrangement joins TRBV18 to TRBJ1-1; D gene ambiguous. The V gene lost 0 bases and the J gene lost 5 bases, with 13 bases spanning the gap. Germline lookup yields CDR1 KGHSH and CDR2 LQKENI. The length of the CDR3 is 15 residues. Written as DNA, the CDR3 is TGTGCCAGCTCACCACCGGGTATACGGAGGACTGAAGCTTTCTTT. Encoded protein: CASSPPGIRRTEAFF.

A note on this clonotype: A single base separates this from a much larger clone, so it may be a read error. V gene TRBV12-3 or TRBV12-4 combines with J gene TRBJ2-3; 7 nucleotides line up with TRBD2. CDR3 size: 14 residues. The CDR3 bases are TGTGCCAGCGGTTTACGGGGGAGGGAAAATACGCAGTATTTT. It encodes CASGLRGRENTQYF.

This clonotype occurred many times. This sequence joins TRBV7-9 and TRBJ1-1, with TRBD1 as a possible D gene (6 bases). CDR1 SEHNR and CDR2 FQNEAQ come from the germline V gene (reference sequence). The CDR3 has 15 residues. V lost 2 bases and J lost 5, with 15 bases in between. CDR3: CASSLPTGKSTEAFF. Here the CDR3 DNA reads TGTGCCAGCAGCTTACCTACAGGGAAGAGTACTGAAGCTTTCTTT.

This clonotype appeared many times. The chain couples TRBV4-3 to TRBJ2-3; possible D gene TRBD2, 6 bases. This CDR3 region has 17 residues. V dropped 0 bases and J dropped 1 base, with 14 bases sitting between them. Germline loops: CDR1 LGHNA, CDR2 YSLEER. The CDR3: CASSQDLGTPRTDTQYF. The DNA of the CDR3 is TGCGCCAGCAGCCAAGATCTTGGGACTCCTCGCACAGATACGCAGTATTTT.

This clonotype was picked up many times. The J gene is TRBJ2-5, the V gene TRBV7-2; possibly TRBD2 for D (6 bases). V was shortened by 3 bases and J by 1 base, with 12 bases between the two germline ends. The germline V gene encodes CDR1 SGHTA and CDR2 FQGNSA. The CDR3 runs 15 residues. The CDR3 sequence is CASSLLLGLQETQYF. CDR3 bases: TGTGCCAGCAGCTTGCTTTTGGGACTCCAAGAGACCCAGTACTTC.

The gene calls are TRBV6-4 and TRBJ2-5, with 8 nucleotides matching TRBD2. This CDR3 is built from 13 residues. Trimming cost V 6 bases and J 1 base; bases outside gene matches: 1. CDR1 is MRHNA and CDR2 is SNTAGT in the germline V gene. The CDR3: CASRTSAQETQYF. The CDR3 coding sequence is TGTGCCAGCAGGACTAGCGCCCAAGAGACCCAGTACTTC.

This clonotype was counted many times. The rearrangement joins TRBV5-6 to TRBJ2-2; D unclear. The CDR3 spans 17 residues. Trimming shortened V by 4 bases and J by 5 bases, and 21 bases separated the two germline ends. Germline loops: CDR1 SGHDT, CDR2 YYEEEE. CDR3 DNA: TGTGCCAGCAGCCTATCCAAGGGCAGGCTATTGACCGGGGAGCTGTTTTTT. Translating gives CASSLSKGRLLTGELFF.

This clonotype was seen ten or more times. The chain employs TRBV6-1 and TRBJ2-7; tentatively, D is TRBD2 (6 bases). The CDR3 runs to 18 residues. Trimming shortened V by 3 bases and J by 3 bases, and 24 bases separated the two germline ends. Germline assignment: CDR1 MNHNS and CDR2 SASEGT. Here the CDR3 reads CASSDSDHSDGGLYEQYF. CDR3 bases: TGTGCCAGCAGTGATTCCGATCATTCGGACGGGGGACTCTACGAGCAGTACTTC.

This clonotype was detected many times. The genes are TRBV20-1 and TRBJ2-1; 8 bases are shared with TRBD2. Germline CDR1 and CDR2: DFQATT and SNEGSKA (reference sequence). The junction had 7 bases not matched to a gene; V was cut back by 0 bases and J by 3 bases. The CDR3 is 16 residues long. CDR3 DNA: TGCAGTGCTAGAGACCCCTCTAGCGGGTTCTACAATGAGCAGTTCTTC. Protein: CSARDPSSGFYNEQFF.

In nucleotides, the CDR3 is TGCAGTGTCCGGGGGGGACAGGGATACGAGCAGTACTTC. It codes for CSVRGGQGYEQYF. V is TRBV20-1 and J is TRBJ2-7; tentatively, D is TRBD1 (9 bases). The CDR3 is 13 residues long. Germline V gives CDR1 DFQATT, CDR2 SNEGSKA (reference sequence). V lost 7 bases to trimming and J lost 4 bases, with 17 bases between them.

Many counts were recorded for this clonotype. The chain is built from TRBV6-5 and TRBJ2-7; TRBD1 is a possible D gene (6 bases). Germline CDR1 MNHEY, CDR2 SVGAGI. The CDR3 has 12 amino acids. Trimming cost V 7 bases and J 3 bases, with 10 bases left between them. CDR3 region: CASKGQNYEQYF. Here the CDR3 DNA reads TGTGCCAGCAAAGGACAGAACTACGAGCAGTACTTC.

Ten or more counts support this clonotype. The V and J genes are TRBV6-2 or TRBV6-3 and TRBJ2-3; D is undetermined. Trimming took off 2 bases at V and 7 bases at J, with 10 bases between the two ends. CDR1 MNHEY and CDR2 SVGEGT come from the germline V gene. The CDR3 contains 13 residues. The CDR3 DNA sequence: TGTGCCAGCAGTTACGGGGTCCCTTATACGCAGTATTTT. Its protein is CASSYGVPYTQYF.

In this sample, this clonotype turned up a few times. This chain links TRBV7-9 with TRBJ1-3; the D gene is possibly TRBD1 (5 bases). This CDR3 has 15 residues. In germline, CDR1 is SEHNR, CDR2 FQNEAQ (reference sequence). V was shortened by 1 base and J by 0 bases, with 7 bases between the two germline ends. CDR3 amino acids: CASSLGQSSGNTIYF. The CDR3 nucleotides are TGTGCCAGCAGCTTAGGACAGAGCTCTGGAAACACCATATATTTT.